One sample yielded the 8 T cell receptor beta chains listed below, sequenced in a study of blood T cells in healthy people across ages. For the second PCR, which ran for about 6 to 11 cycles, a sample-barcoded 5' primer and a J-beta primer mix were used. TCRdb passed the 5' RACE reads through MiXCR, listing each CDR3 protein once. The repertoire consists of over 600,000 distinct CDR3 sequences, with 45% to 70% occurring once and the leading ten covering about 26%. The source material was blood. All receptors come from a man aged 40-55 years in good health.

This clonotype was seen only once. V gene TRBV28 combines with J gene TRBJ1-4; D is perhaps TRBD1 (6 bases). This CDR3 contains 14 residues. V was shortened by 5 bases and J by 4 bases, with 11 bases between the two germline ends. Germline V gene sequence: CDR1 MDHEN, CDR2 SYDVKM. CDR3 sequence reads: CASSPGVDNEKLFF. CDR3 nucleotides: TGTGCCAGCAGTCCAGGGGTTGATAATGAAAAACTGTTTTTT.

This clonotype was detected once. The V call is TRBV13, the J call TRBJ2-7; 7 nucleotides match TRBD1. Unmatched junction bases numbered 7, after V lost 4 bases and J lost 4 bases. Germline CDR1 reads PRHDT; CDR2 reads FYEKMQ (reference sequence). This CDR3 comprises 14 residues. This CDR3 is CASSSRDRLYEQYF. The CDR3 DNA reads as TGTGCCAGCAGCTCCCGGGACAGATTATACGAGCAGTACTTC. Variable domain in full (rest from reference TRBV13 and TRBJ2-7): AAGVIQSPRHLIKEKRETATLKCYPIPRHDTVYWYQQGPGQDPQFLISFYEKMQSDKGSIPDRFSAQQFSDYHSELNMSSLELGDSALYFCASSSRDRLYEQYFGPGTRLTVT.

The CDR3 protein is CASSLVGQARYGYTF. The CDR3 region has the DNA TGCGCCAGCAGCTTGGTCGGGCAGGCCCGCTATGGCTACACCTTC. The rearrangement links TRBV5-1 to TRBJ1-2; D is unresolved. The CDR3 is made up of 15 amino acids. Germline CDR1 and CDR2: SGHRS and YFSETQ. V lost 0 bases to trimming and J lost 4 bases, with 13 bases between them.

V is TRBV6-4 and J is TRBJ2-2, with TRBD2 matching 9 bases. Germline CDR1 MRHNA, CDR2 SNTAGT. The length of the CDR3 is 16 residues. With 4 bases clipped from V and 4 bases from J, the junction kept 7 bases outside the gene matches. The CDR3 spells CASSANPGLATGELFF. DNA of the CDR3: TGTGCCAGCAGTGCCAACCCGGGACTAGCCACCGGGGAGCTGTTTTTT.

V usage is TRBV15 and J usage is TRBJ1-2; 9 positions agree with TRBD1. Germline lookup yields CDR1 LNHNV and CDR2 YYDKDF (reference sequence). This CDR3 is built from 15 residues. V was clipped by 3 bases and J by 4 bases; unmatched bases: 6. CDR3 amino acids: CATSSIGQGSYGYTF. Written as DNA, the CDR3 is TGTGCCACCAGCAGCATTGGACAGGGGAGCTATGGCTACACCTTC.

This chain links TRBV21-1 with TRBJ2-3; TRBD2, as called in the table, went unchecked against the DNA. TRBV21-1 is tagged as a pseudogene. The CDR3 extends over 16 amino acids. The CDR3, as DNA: TGTGCCAGCAGCAAAGAAATAGCGGGAAAAGTGGATACGCAGTATTTT. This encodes CASSKEIAGKVDTQYF.

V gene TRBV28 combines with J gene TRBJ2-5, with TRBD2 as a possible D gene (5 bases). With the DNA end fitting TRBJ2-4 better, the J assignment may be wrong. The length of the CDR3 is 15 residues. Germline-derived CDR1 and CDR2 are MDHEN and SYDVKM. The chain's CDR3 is CASSRPRAIGNIQYF. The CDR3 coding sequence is TGTGCCAGCAGTCGTCCGAGGGCGATAGGAAACATTCAGTACTTC.

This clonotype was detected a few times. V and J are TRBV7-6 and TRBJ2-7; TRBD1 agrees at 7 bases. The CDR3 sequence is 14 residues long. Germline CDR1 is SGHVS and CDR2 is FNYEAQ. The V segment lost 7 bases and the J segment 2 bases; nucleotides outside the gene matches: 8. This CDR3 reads CASTLITGAYEQYF. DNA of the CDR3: TGTGCCAGCACCCTCATTACAGGGGCCTACGAGCAGTACTTC.